A selection of T cell receptor beta chains follows, all from one sample in a study of blood T cell repertoires in COVID-19. The repertoire was sequenced with immunoSEQ multiplex PCR; TCRdb's copy has only in-frame clones and lacks some. The sample comprises approximately 190,000 clones, about 88% of which are singletons, and around 5.9% rests with the top ten. The sample comprised peripheral blood. The receptors come from a middle-aged woman who had recovered from COVID-19. CDR3s include the opening cysteine and the closing phenylalanine or tryptophan. A D gene is named only where the DNA matches it firmly. The size field is filled for only some rows; it gives once, few, many or a size class.

once	TRBD1	TRBV18	TRBJ2-1	CASSPGTGIHNEQFF	TGTGCCAGCTCACCAGGGACAGGGATCCACAATGAGCAGTTCTTC
-	-	TRBV29-1	TRBJ1-1	CSVATEAFF	TGCAGCGTTGCTACTGAAGCTTTCTTT
-	TRBD1	TRBV7-2	TRBJ2-4	CASSLNPDRGSGKLDYF	TGTGCCAGCAGCTTAAACCCCGACAGGGGGTCGGGTAAATTAGATTACTTC
-	-	TRBV10-3	TRBJ2-1	CAISARFSGTKEHNEQFF	TGTGCCATCAGTGCCCGTTTTTCCGGGACAAAGGAACACAATGAGCAGTTCTTC
-	-	TRBV6-5	TRBJ2-1	CASSYSQGNEQFF	TGTGCCAGCAGTTACTCGCAGGGTAATGAGCAGTTCTTC
-	-	TRBV4-3	TRBJ2-1	CASSRRATPPPDEQFF	TGCGCCAGCAGCCGGAGGGCGACCCCCCCACCCGATGAGCAGTTCTTC
once	TRBD2	TRBV5-1	TRBJ2-5	CASSLAGGRQETQYF	TGCGCCAGCAGCTTAGCGGGAGGGCGTCAAGAGACCCAGTACTTC
-	-	TRBV27	TRBJ2-3	CASSLFPTSGADTQYF	TGTGCCAGCAGTTTATTTCCCACTAGTGGCGCAGATACGCAGTATTTT
-	TRBD1	TRBV30	TRBJ1-4	CALDRENEKLFF	TGTGCCCTGGACAGGGAAAATGAAAAACTGTTTTTT
once	TRBD2	TRBV5-1	TRBJ2-1	CASSFRDYIRNEQFF	TGCGCCAGCAGCTTCCGGGACTACATCAGGAATGAGCAGTTCTTC
-	TRBD1	TRBV10-1	TRBJ2-6	CASGRTGFGANVLTF	TGCGCCAGCGGAAGGACAGGGTTTGGGGCCAACGTCCTGACTTTC
-	TRBD1	TRBV19	TRBJ1-3	CASSILQGAYGNTIYF	TGTGCCAGTAGTATACTCCAGGGGGCATATGGAAACACCATATATTTT
-	TRBD2	TRBV5-1	TRBJ2-3	CASSLVRTSGISTDTQYF	TGCGCCAGCAGCTTGGTTCGGACTAGCGGAATTAGCACAGATACGCAGTATTTT
-	TRBD1	TRBV7-9	TRBJ1-2	CASIKGGGVHYGYTF	TGTGCCAGCATCAAAGGGGGCGGGGTTCACTATGGCTACACCTTC
-	TRBD1	TRBV27	TRBJ1-5	CASSDTGGNQPQHF	TGTGCCAGCAGTGATACAGGGGGCAATCAGCCCCAGCATTTT
-	TRBD2	TRBV20-1	TRBJ2-5	CSASGEAGVGETQYF	TGCAGTGCTAGTGGGGAGGCGGGAGTCGGGGAGACCCAGTACTTC
-	-	TRBV3-1/TRBV3-2	TRBJ2-1	CASSPRTITGVNEQFF	TGTGCCAGCAGCCCTCGGACTATAACGGGAGTAAATGAGCAGTTCTTC
-	TRBD2	TRBV28	TRBJ2-1	CASSPRLGRESSRNEQFF	TGTGCCAGCAGTCCCCGATTGGGGCGGGAGAGCTCTAGAAATGAGCAGTTCTTC
-	-	TRBV28	TRBJ2-1	CASSQGGRSVNEQFF	TGTGCCAGCAGCCAGGGGGGCCGGAGTGTTAATGAGCAGTTCTTC
-	-	TRBV27	TRBJ2-7	CASSLAGQQAYEQYF	TGTGCCAGCAGTTTAGCGGGACAGCAAGCTTACGAGCAGTACTTC
once	TRBD2	TRBV7-2	TRBJ2-3	CASSLLGRASDTQYF	TGTGCCAGCAGCTTACTCGGGAGGGCCTCAGATACGCAGTATTTT
-	-	TRBV10-3	TRBJ1-4	CASTQSLEGEKLFF	TGTGCCTCAACCCAAAGCTTAGAGGGCGAAAAACTGTTTTTT
-	TRBD1	TRBV5-1	TRBJ1-1	CASSQTGTGGLNTEAFF	TGCGCCAGCAGCCAAACCGGGACAGGGGGTTTGAACACTGAAGCTTTCTTT
few	-	TRBV3-1/TRBV3-2	TRBJ1-3	CASSNRDPGNTIYF	TGTGCCAGCAGTAACAGGGATCCTGGAAACACCATATATTTT
-	TRBD2	TRBV27	TRBJ2-1	CASRVREGFYEQFF	TGTGCCAGCAGAGTCCGGGAGGGGTTTTATGAGCAGTTCTTC
-	-	TRBV7-2	TRBJ1-5	CASSFFDTQPQHF	TGTGCCAGCAGCTTCTTTGACACTCAGCCCCAGCATTTT
-	TRBD2	TRBV10-3	TRBJ2-1	CAISSGTSSSLPYNEQFF	TGTGCCATCAGTTCCGGGACTAGCTCGAGTTTACCTTACAATGAGCAGTTCTTC